What follows describes a single T cell receptor (beta chain). Its target is unknown. One junction end disagrees with the germline gene, perhaps due to a read error. Regarding the study as a whole: Tumor memory CD4+ T cell TCR gene usage clustered with blood and lymph node memory CD4+ cells and lymph node naive CD4+ cells.

There are 15 residues in the CDR3. Germline values: CDR1 SEHNR, CDR2 FQNEAQ (reference sequence). Semi-nested PCR with Nested Universal Primer A followed constant-region reverse priming of full-length variable regions. Each CDR3 protein is one row after TCRdb ran MiXCR on the 5' RACE reads. The sample records approximately 60,000 distinct CDR3 sequences, around a fifth being singletons. CD4+CD45RO+CD25- cells were isolated as memory CD4+ T cells. This receptor was taken from a female donor with breast cancer. The gene calls are TRBV7-9 and TRBJ2-1; tentative D call: TRBD2 (5 bases). Sequencing was carried out using memory CD4+ T cells sorted from a lymph node. Subset indicated: memory CD4+ T cells, CD4+CD45RO+CD25-. The CDR3 sequence: CASSNLRGPYNEQSF. The CDR3 coding sequence is TGTGCCAGCAGCAACTTAAGAGGGCCATACAATGAGCAGTCCTTC.